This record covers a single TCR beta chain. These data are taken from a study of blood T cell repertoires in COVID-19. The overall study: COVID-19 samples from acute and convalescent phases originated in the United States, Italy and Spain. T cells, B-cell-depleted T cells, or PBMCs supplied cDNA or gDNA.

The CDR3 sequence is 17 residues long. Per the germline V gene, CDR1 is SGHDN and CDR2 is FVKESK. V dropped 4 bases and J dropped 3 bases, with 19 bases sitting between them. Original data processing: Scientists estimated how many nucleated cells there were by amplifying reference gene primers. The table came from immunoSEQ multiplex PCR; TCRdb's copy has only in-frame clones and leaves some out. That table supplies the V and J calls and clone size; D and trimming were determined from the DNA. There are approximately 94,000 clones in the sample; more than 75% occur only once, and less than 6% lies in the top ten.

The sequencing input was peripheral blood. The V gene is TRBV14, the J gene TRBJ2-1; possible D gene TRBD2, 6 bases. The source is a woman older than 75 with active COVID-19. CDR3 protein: CASSPRGSGGHYNEQFF. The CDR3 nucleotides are TGTGCCAGCAGCCCCCGGGGTTCCGGGGGTCACTACAATGAGCAGTTCTTC.